This TCR beta chain comes out of a study of response to subunit inactivated influenza vaccine. Regarding the study as a whole: New T cells are recruited in small numbers by each seasonal influenza vaccination, according to the authors' suggestion.

TCRdb independently ran MiXCR on the RT-PCR reads; one entry per CDR3 protein. The sample has roughly 710,000 distinct CDR3 sequences, approximately 15% seen once. Trimming cost V 0 bases and J 6 bases, with 11 bases left between them. The length of the CDR3 is 14 residues. The germline gives CDR1 MNHEY, CDR2 SVGAGI. Points on this clonotype: The antigen is undetermined.

The sequences come from PBMCs from blood, collected around 14 days before vaccination. The source of this sequence is a man aged 45-65 years who received an inactivated influenza vaccine. This chain joins TRBV6-5 and TRBJ1-1; D is ambiguous. For the CDR3, the DNA is TGTGCCAGCAGTTACTCGATGGTTGGTGCTGAAGCTTTCTTT. It encodes CASSYSMVGAEAFF.